The 19 T cell receptor beta chains reported below all come from one sample, sequenced in a study of CD8 T cell repertoires and HIV-1 epitope variants. The protocol was immunoSEQ multiplex PCR, while the TCRdb copy is restricted to in-frame clones and leaves out a portion. This sample carries over 90,000 clones, more than 65% of them seen once, and the ten largest clones take approximately 24%. Sequenced input: uncultured baseline CD8+ T cells from peripheral blood mononuclear cells (PBMCs). These receptors came from a male donor with HIV.

This chain joins TRBV6-1 and TRBJ2-1; 11 positions match TRBD2. The CDR3 covers 15 residues. The trim removed 6 bases at V and 14 bases at J, leaving 15 bases unmatched. CDR1 is MNHNS, CDR2 SASEGT, per germline. CDR3 sequence reads: CASSELAGGPFDEFF. DNA for the CDR3: TGTGCCAGCAGCGAGCTAGCGGGAGGTCCGTTCGATGAGTTCTTC.

The rearrangement links TRBV19 to TRBJ2-3, with TRBD1 as a possible D gene (7 bases). Germline lookup yields CDR1 LNHDA and CDR2 SQIVND (reference sequence). This CDR3 has 14 amino acids. V was clipped by 6 bases and J by 3 bases, with 13 bases between them. In nucleotides, the CDR3 is TGTGCCAGTAGAGCTGCAGGGGGGACAGATACGCAGTATTTT. Its protein is CASRAAGGTDTQYF.

The chain couples TRBV19 to TRBJ2-3; TRBD2 matches 15 bases. Per germline, CDR1 LNHDA and CDR2 SQIVND (reference sequence). The CDR3 has 16 residues. Germline trimming cut 5 bases from V and 2 bases from J; bases unmatched to any gene: 2. DNA of the CDR3: TGTGCCAGTAGTCGGACTAGCGGGGGGGCCACAGATACGCAGTATTTT. Its protein product is CASSRTSGGATDTQYF.

The chain couples TRBV7-8 to TRBJ1-3, with TRBD1 identical over 8 bases. J gave up 3 bases and V 5 bases, and 9 bases lay outside the gene matches. Germline values: CDR1 SGHVS, CDR2 FQNEAQ. The CDR3 consists of 16 residues. CDR3 residues: CASSPETGVGGNTIYF. The CDR3 DNA follows: TGTGCCAGCAGCCCCGAGACAGGGGTCGGTGGAAACACCATATATTTT.

The gene calls are TRBV6-4 and TRBJ2-2; weak D call: TRBD1 (5 bases). V was clipped by 2 bases and J by 4 bases, with 5 bases between them. The CDR3 length is 13 residues. CDR1 and CDR2 (germline): MRHNA, SNTAGT. The CDR3 nucleotides read TGTGCCAGCAGTGACGGGGCCACCGGGGAGCTGTTTTTT. Translating gives CASSDGATGELFF.

The V and J genes are TRBV7-6 and TRBJ2-5; possible D gene TRBD2, 5 bases. The germline V and J ends were trimmed by 2 bases and 5 bases, with 15 bases remaining between them. Germline V CDR1 and CDR2: SGHVS, FNYEAQ. The CDR3 sequence is 15 residues long. CDR3 protein: CASSLTLALSETQYF. Here the CDR3 DNA reads TGTGCCAGCAGCTTAACCCTAGCTCTCTCGGAGACCCAGTACTTC.

V and J are TRBV27 and TRBJ2-3, with 10 bases that match TRBD2. The germline V gene encodes CDR1 MNHEY and CDR2 SMNVEV (reference sequence). V shed 6 bases, J shed 3 bases, and the junction held 9 bases outside the gene matches. The CDR3 extends over 16 amino acids. CDR3 sequence reads: CASRFTGTSATDTQYF. The CDR3 bases are TGTGCCAGCAGATTCACCGGGACTAGCGCTACAGATACGCAGTATTTT.

The V gene is TRBV7-9, the J gene TRBJ1-2; D not certain. The CDR3 runs to 11 residues. V lost 2 bases and J lost 7, with 5 bases in between. Germline V gives CDR1 SEHNR, CDR2 FQNEAQ (reference sequence). CDR3: CASSLSGGYTF. The CDR3 DNA follows: TGTGCCAGCAGCTTATCAGGTGGCTACACCTTC.

This chain uses TRBV27 with TRBJ2-3, with D unclear. The CDR3 loop spans 14 amino acids. V was clipped by 2 bases and J by 8 bases, with 14 bases between them. In germline, CDR1 is MNHEY, CDR2 SMNVEV (reference sequence). As DNA, the CDR3 is TGTGCCAGCAGTTTAGCGACCTATCAGGCTACGCAGTATTTT. This translates into CASSLATYQATQYF.

V gene TRBV6-1 combines with J gene TRBJ1-4, with D uncertain. This CDR3 comprises 12 residues. From germline, CDR1 is MNHNS and CDR2 SASEGT. Trimming left V 5 bases short and J 4 bases short, with 5 bases between. CDR3 DNA sequence: TGTGCCAGCAGTCGGAGTAATGAAAAACTGTTTTTT. Amino acids: CASSRSNEKLFF.

This clone was seen many times. V gene TRBV2 combines with J gene TRBJ1-5; 8 bases map to TRBD1. CDR1 is SNHLY, CDR2 FYNNEI, per germline. CDR3 length: 14 amino acids. V gave up 5 bases and J gave up 6 bases; unmatched junction bases: 6. CDR3 sequence reads: CASSLRTGPQPQHF. In nucleotides, the CDR3 is TGTGCCAGCAGTCTGCGGACAGGGCCTCAGCCCCAGCATTTT.

The sample holds one count of this clone. The genes are TRBV5-1 and TRBJ2-3; TRBD2 is a possible D gene (5 bases). Trimming cost V 5 bases and J 4 bases, with 17 bases left between them. CDR3 size: 15 residues. Per the germline V gene, CDR1 is SGHRS and CDR2 is YFSETQ. In DNA, the CDR3 is TGCGCCAGCAGTTTTGCCCCTAGCAACGCAGATACGCAGTATTTT. Protein: CASSFAPSNADTQYF.

The chain joins TRBV6-1 to TRBJ2-7; TRBD1 aligns across 9 bases. This CDR3 has 12 residues. The V and J ends lost 6 bases and 7 bases, in that order; junction bases with no gene match: 4. CDR1 is MNHNS, CDR2 SASEGT, per germline. Here the CDR3 reads CASRYRGREQYF. CDR3 DNA sequence: TGTGCCAGCAGGTACAGGGGGCGGGAGCAGTACTTC.

This sequence joins TRBV10-2 and TRBJ2-5, with 7 bases identical to TRBD1. CDR1 is WSHSY and CDR2 is SAAADI in the germline V gene. V lost 3 bases and J lost 4; bases outside the gene matches: 2. This CDR3 comprises 13 residues. CDR3 sequence: CASSEQGSETQYF. In DNA, the CDR3 is TGCGCCAGCAGTGAACAGGGGTCAGAGACCCAGTACTTC.

J is TRBJ1-2 and V is TRBV28; D uncertain. The CDR3 sequence is 13 residues long. Germline CDR1 MDHEN, CDR2 SYDVKM. The V gene lost 3 bases and the J gene lost 7 bases, with 12 bases spanning the gap. The CDR3 is CASSFEGTSGYTF. Here the CDR3 DNA reads TGTGCCAGCAGTTTTGAGGGTACCAGTGGCTACACCTTC.

This clone has only one observation. This CDR3 reads CASRNPGLKNEQFF. The CDR3 nucleotides are TGTGCCAGCCGCAATCCGGGACTAAAAAATGAGCAGTTCTTC. The chain is built from TRBV6-5 and TRBJ2-1; 7 bases map to TRBD2. Unmatched junction bases numbered 11, after V lost 8 bases and J lost 7 bases. Germline-derived CDR1 and CDR2 are MNHEY and SVGAGI. The CDR3 covers 14 residues.

The chain carries TRBV4-1 and TRBJ2-2; 8 bases fit TRBD2. This CDR3 has 17 amino acids. Germline trimming cut 1 base from V and 1 base from J; bases unmatched to any gene: 5. Germline V lookup: CDR1 MGHRA, CDR2 YSYEKL. CDR3: CASSQVAAGVNTGELFF. CDR3 sequence (DNA): TGCGCCAGCAGCCAAGTCGCAGCGGGGGTGAACACCGGGGAGCTGTTTTTT.

The chain carries TRBV5-4 and TRBJ2-1; unclear D gene. The CDR3 consists of 15 residues. Per germline, CDR1 SGHNT and CDR2 YYREEE (reference sequence). Trimming removed 3 bases from V and 5 bases from J, with 15 bases in between. Written as DNA, the CDR3 is TGTGCCAGCAGCTCTGAGGCCCGGTTTGACAATGAGCAGTTCTTC. It encodes CASSSEARFDNEQFF.

This clone has more than one count but fewer than ten. V usage is TRBV15 and J usage is TRBJ1-5; D unclear. V was shortened by 0 bases and J by 9 bases, with 6 bases between the two germline ends. The CDR3 length is 12 residues. Germline V gene lookup returns CDR1 LNHNV and CDR2 YYDKDF (reference sequence). CDR3 sequence (DNA): TGTGCCACCAGCAGAGATATGTCGCCCCAGCATTTT. Amino acid sequence: CATSRDMSPQHF.